Each of the 16 T cell receptor beta chains below was sequenced from the same sample in a study of blood T cell dynamics during melanoma immunotherapy. Time point given: pre-treatment baseline. Only in-frame clones appear in the TCRdb table, and some are missing; sequencing was by immunoSEQ multiplex PCR. The table includes more than 6,500 clones, around 81% detected once. The specimen comprised blood, sampled from a patient treated with checkpoint blockade. All receptors derive from a human donor with melanoma.

This chain connects TRBV7-8 to TRBJ2-5; the match to TRBD2 covers 7 bases. The J call may be mistaken, given a closer DNA end match to TRBJ2-7. Per the germline V gene, CDR1 is SGHVS and CDR2 is FQNEAQ. The CDR3 sequence is 17 residues long. CDR3 DNA: TGTGCCAGCAGCTTATCCCTCCTATGGGGGGGGACCTACGAGCAGTACTTC. Translation: CASSLSLLWGGTYEQYF.

The chain couples TRBV5-4 to TRBJ2-1; tentative D call: TRBD2 (5 bases). Germline assignment: CDR1 SGHNT and CDR2 YYREEE (reference sequence). Trimming left V 0 bases short and J 5 bases short, with 15 bases between. This CDR3 comprises 16 residues. The CDR3 sequence is CASSLVTTQLNNEQFF. CDR3 coding DNA: TGTGCCAGCAGCTTGGTGACTACTCAACTTAACAATGAGCAGTTCTTC.

This sequence joins TRBV18 and TRBJ2-7; no clear D. Trimming pared 1 base from V and 0 bases from J, leaving 19 bases between. Germline-derived CDR1 and CDR2 are KGHSH and LQKENI. CDR3 length equals 18 residues. The CDR3, as DNA: TGTGCCAGCTCACCACGGGCTCTTGACCACCTCCTCTCCTACGAGCAGTACTTC. It is translated as CASSPRALDHLLSYEQYF.

The rearrangement joins TRBV5-1 to TRBJ1-6, with D maybe TRBD1 (5 bases). The V and J ends lost 0 bases and 10 bases respectively, with 11 bases between them. The CDR3 has 14 amino acids. The germline gives CDR1 SGHRS, CDR2 YFSETQ. The CDR3 DNA reads TGCGCCAGCAGCTTGGGAGGGGAAGGATCACCCCTCCACTTT. Protein sequence: CASSLGGEGSPLHF. The full variable domain, with the rest looked up from reference TRBV5-1 and TRBJ1-6, is KAGVTQTPRYLIKTRGQQVTLSCSPISGHRSVSWYQQTPGQGLQFLFEYFSETQRNKGNFPGRFSGRQFSNSRSEMNVSTLELGDSALYLCASSLGGEGSPLHFGNGTRLTVT.

The V call is TRBV5-1, the J call TRBJ2-2; 7 positions agree with TRBD2. Germline V gives CDR1 SGHRS, CDR2 YFSETQ. V shed 6 bases and J 1 base; nucleotides not matched to a gene: 3. This CDR3 has 14 residues. The CDR3 is CASMPSGNTGELFF. In DNA form, the CDR3 reads TGCGCCAGCATGCCTAGCGGGAACACCGGGGAGCTGTTTTTT. The full variable domain, completed using reference TRBV5-1 and TRBJ2-2, is KAGVTQTPRYLIKTRGQQVTLSCSPISGHRSVSWYQQTPGQGLQFLFEYFSETQRNKGNFPGRFSGRQFSNSRSEMNVSTLELGDSALYLCASMPSGNTGELFFGEGSRLTVL.

The rearrangement links TRBV28 to TRBJ2-5, with D perhaps given as TRBD1 or TRBD2 (5 bases each). The J call may be faulty, since TRBJ2-7 better matches the DNA end. Germline CDR1 reads MDHEN; CDR2 reads SYDVKM. The CDR3 loop spans 16 amino acids. CDR3 region: CASSVGDAPPTYEQYF. The CDR3 DNA sequence: TGTGCCAGCAGTGTAGGGGACGCTCCGCCCACCTACGAGCAGTACTTC.

The V and J genes are TRBV6-5 and TRBJ1-1; 7 positions match TRBD1. V was clipped by 8 bases and J by 5 bases; unmatched bases: 11. There are 14 residues in the CDR3. The V gene's germline CDR1 is MNHEY and CDR2 SVGAGI. The chain's CDR3 is CASASQGGVTEAFF. The CDR3 DNA follows: TGTGCCAGCGCTTCCCAGGGGGGCGTTACTGAAGCTTTCTTT.

The CDR3 sequence: CASSYMGQLNTEAFF. For the CDR3, the DNA is TGTGCCAGCAGTTACATGGGACAACTGAACACTGAAGCTTTCTTT. The V gene is TRBV6-5, the J gene TRBJ1-1; D is perhaps TRBD1 (6 bases). The CDR3 is made up of 15 amino acids. Per the germline V gene, CDR1 is MNHEY and CDR2 is SVGAGI. With 2 bases removed from V and 0 bases from J, the gap between germline ends came to 10 bases.

The chain couples TRBV6-5 to TRBJ1-5, with D perhaps TRBD1 (5 bases). Trimming took 0 bases from V and 4 from J, leaving 10 bases between them. Germline-derived CDR1 and CDR2 are MNHEY and SVGAGI. This CDR3 spans 15 amino acids. CDR3 DNA: TGTGCCAGCAGTTACTCAAGGGGCAGGAATCAGCCCCAGCATTTT. Translating it yields CASSYSRGRNQPQHF.

The chain joins TRBV30 to TRBJ2-6; D is perhaps TRBD1 or TRBD2 (5 bases each). Trimming pared 1 base from V and 2 bases from J, leaving 9 bases between. Germline values: CDR1 GTSNPN, CDR2 SVGIG (reference sequence). This CDR3 is 15 amino acids long. CDR3 DNA: TGTGCCTGGAGTGGGAGAGGGGCTGGGGCCAACGTCCTGACTTTC. Translating it yields CAWSGRGAGANVLTF. The full variable domain, rest sourced from reference TRBV30 and TRBJ2-6, is SQTIHQWPATLVQPVGSPLSLECTVEGTSNPNLYWYRQAAGRGLQLLFYSVGIGQISSEVPQNLSASRPQDRQFILSSKKLLLSDSGFYLCAWSGRGAGANVLTFGAGSRLTVL.

The genes are TRBV4-1 and TRBJ2-7; D uncertain. CDR3 length: 13 amino acids. The V gene's germline CDR1 is MGHRA and CDR2 YSYEKL. V shed 1 base and J shed 2 bases, with 6 bases lying between them. The CDR3 loop reads CASSQGQAYEQYF. The CDR3 DNA reads as TGCGCCAGCAGCCAAGGACAAGCCTACGAGCAGTACTTC.

This clone was picked up a small number of times. The J gene is TRBJ1-3, the V gene TRBV28; TRBD1 aligns across 7 bases. The CDR3 loop spans 15 amino acids. CDR1 is MDHEN, CDR2 SYDVKM, per germline. The V gene end was trimmed by 2 bases and the J gene end by 2 bases; junction bases not matched to a gene: 3. The CDR3 DNA is TGTGCCAGCAGTTTAATAGGGGGCCCTGGAAACACCATATATTTT. The encoded protein is CASSLIGGPGNTIYF.

The V and J genes are TRBV28 and TRBJ2-1, with TRBD2 matching 9 bases. The CDR3 covers 15 residues. J gave up 6 bases and V 5 bases, and 8 bases lay outside the gene matches. CDR1 and CDR2 (germline): MDHEN, SYDVKM. The CDR3 nucleotides are TGTGCCAGCAGTCCGAGCGGGAGGAGGGGCAATGAGCAGTTCTTC. The encoded protein is CASSPSGRRGNEQFF. The entire variable domain, with the rest obtained from reference TRBV28 and TRBJ2-1, is as follows: DVKVTQSSRYLVKRTGEKVFLECVQDMDHENMFWYRQDPGLGLRLIYFSYDVKMKEKGDIPEGYSVSREKKERFSLILESASTNQTSMYLCASSPSGRRGNEQFFGPGTRLTVL.

This clone was seen more than once but under ten times. The V gene is TRBV19, the J gene TRBJ1-5; D unclear. Trimming shortened V by 5 bases and J by 5 bases, and 10 bases separated the two germline ends. This CDR3 region has 13 residues. CDR1 LNHDA and CDR2 SQIVND come from the germline V gene (reference sequence). CDR3 amino acids: CASSEQRDQPQHF. The CDR3 coding sequence is TGTGCCAGTAGTGAGCAGAGAGATCAGCCCCAGCATTTT.

A few counts support this clone. The rearrangement joins TRBV5-1 to TRBJ1-5; D might be TRBD1 (5 bases). The CDR3 extends over 15 amino acids. The germline V gene has CDR1 SGHRS and CDR2 YFSETQ. The germline V and J ends were trimmed by 0 bases and 5 bases, with 12 bases remaining between them. CDR3 in amino acids: CASSLGQGPHQPQHF. In nucleotides, the CDR3 is TGCGCCAGCAGCTTGGGGCAGGGACCTCATCAGCCCCAGCATTTT.

The rearrangement links TRBV11-1 to TRBJ1-1; weak D call: TRBD1 (6 bases). This CDR3 is built from 12 residues. The germline CDR1 and CDR2 sequences are SGHAT and FQDESV (reference sequence). Trimming took off 5 bases at V and 7 bases at J, with 11 bases between the two ends. CDR3 nucleotide sequence: TGTGCCAGCAGCCGACAGGCCAGTGAAGCTTTCTTT. Translating it yields CASSRQASEAFF.